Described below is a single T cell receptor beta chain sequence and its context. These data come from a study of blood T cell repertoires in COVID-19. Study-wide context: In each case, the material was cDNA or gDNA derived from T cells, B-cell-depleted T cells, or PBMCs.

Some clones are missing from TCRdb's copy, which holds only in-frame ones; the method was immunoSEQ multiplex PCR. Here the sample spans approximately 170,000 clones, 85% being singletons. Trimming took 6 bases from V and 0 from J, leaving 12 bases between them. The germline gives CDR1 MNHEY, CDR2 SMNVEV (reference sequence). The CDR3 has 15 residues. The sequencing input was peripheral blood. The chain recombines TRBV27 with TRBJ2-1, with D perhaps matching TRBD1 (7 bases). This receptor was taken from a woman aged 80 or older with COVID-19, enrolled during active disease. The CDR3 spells CASRRDRYSYNEQFF. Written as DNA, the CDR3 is TGTGCCAGCAGGCGGGACAGATACTCCTACAATGAGCAGTTCTTC.